This T cell receptor beta chain was sequenced for a study of graft-versus-host responses after intestinal transplantation. Study overall: Recipients received multivisceral, liver-intestinal, or isolated intestinal transplants. All of the recipients had induction that used anti-thymocyte globulin, then tacrolimus and steroids for around three years. Study outcomes and limitations: Recipient marrow harbored GvH clones, some of which surfaced first in ileum or blood. With peak circulating GvH clone levels came an association with early post-transplant HvG declines.

Graft samples were processed, releasing intraepithelial and lamina propria lymphocytes. This table comes from immunoSEQ multiplex PCR, and its TCRdb copy is limited to in-frame clones, with some not included. The data hold roughly 16,000 clones, with 83% observed a single time. Per the germline V gene, CDR1 is LGHNA and CDR2 is YNFKEQ. Trimming removed 1 base from V and 6 bases from J; junction bases left unmatched: 4. This CDR3 comprises 14 residues. As for this clone: What it recognizes is unknown. Other nucleotide sequences in the sample specify the same CDR3.

Sequenced here: ileum tissue, sampled approximately 590 days after intestinal transplantation. This chain links TRBV4-2 with TRBJ2-3, with 7 bases lining up with TRBD1. This sequence was found in a human patient who received an intestinal transplant, so some T cells may come from the graft donor. The CDR3 nucleotides are TGTGCCAGCAGCCAAGGAGGGGGCCCGGATACGCAGTATTTT. Residues: CASSQGGGPDTQYF.